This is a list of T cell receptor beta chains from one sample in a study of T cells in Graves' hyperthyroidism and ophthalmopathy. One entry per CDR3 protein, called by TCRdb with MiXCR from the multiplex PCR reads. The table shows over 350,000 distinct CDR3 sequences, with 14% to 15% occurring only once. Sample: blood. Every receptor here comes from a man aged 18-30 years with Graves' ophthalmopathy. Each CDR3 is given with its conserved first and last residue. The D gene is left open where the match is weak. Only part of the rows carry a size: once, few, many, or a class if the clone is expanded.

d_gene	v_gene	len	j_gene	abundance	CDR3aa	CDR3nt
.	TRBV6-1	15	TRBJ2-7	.	CASKWARETDYEQYF	TGTGCCAGCAAGTGGGCCCGGGAGACAGACTACGAGCAGTACTTC
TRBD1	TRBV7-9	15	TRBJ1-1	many	CASSLRQGLYTEAFF	TGTGCCAGCAGCCTACGACAGGGATTGTACACTGAAGCTTTCTTT
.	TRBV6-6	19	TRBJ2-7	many	CASSYSLLGHERSSYEQYF	TGTGCCAGCAGTTACTCGCTTTTGGGACACGAAAGGAGCTCCTACGAGCAGTACTTC
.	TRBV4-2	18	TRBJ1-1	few	CASSQEGRQEIQNTEAFF	TGTGCCAGCAGCCAAGAGGGGCGACAGGAGATACAGAACACTGAAGCTTTCTTT
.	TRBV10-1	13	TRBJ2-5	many	CASSASGTETQYF	TGCGCCAGCAGTGCGTCAGGGACTGAGACCCAGTACTTC
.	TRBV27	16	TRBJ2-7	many	CASSLSPGIPSYEQYF	TGTGCCAGCAGTTTATCCCCAGGGATACCCTCCTACGAGCAGTACTTC
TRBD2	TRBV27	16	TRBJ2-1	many	CASSWTSGVAYNEQFF	TGTGCCAGCAGTTGGACTAGCGGAGTAGCCTACAATGAGCAGTTCTTC
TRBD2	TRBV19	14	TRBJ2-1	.	CASSIVGRVNEQFF	TGTGCCAGTAGTATAGTTGGGAGGGTTAATGAGCAGTTCTTC
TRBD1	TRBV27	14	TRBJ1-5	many	CASSYTGAGQPQHF	TGTGCCAGCAGTTACACAGGGGCGGGACAGCCCCAGCATTTT
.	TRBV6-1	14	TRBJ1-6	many	CASSYQPSGDTLHF	TGTGCCAGCAGTTACCAGCCCAGTGGGGACACCCTCCACTTT
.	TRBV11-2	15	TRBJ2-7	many	CASSLGSSFAYEQYF	TGTGCCAGCAGCTTAGGTTCCAGCTTCGCCTACGAGCAGTACTTC
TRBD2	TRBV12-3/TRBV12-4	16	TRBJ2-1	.	CASSPSGGAHYNEQFF	TGTGCCAGCAGCCCTAGCGGGGGGGCACACTACAATGAGCAGTTCTTC
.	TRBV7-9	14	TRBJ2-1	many	CASSPFGNLNEQFF	TGTGCCAGCAGCCCCTTCGGGAACCTAAATGAGCAGTTCTTC
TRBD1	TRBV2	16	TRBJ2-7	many	CASSSIRTGGNYEQYF	TGTGCCAGCAGTTCTATACGGACAGGGGGTAACTACGAGCAGTACTTC
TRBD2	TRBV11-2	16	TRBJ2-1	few	CASSQEASGGALGQFF	TGTGCCAGCAGCCAAGAGGCCAGCGGGGGGGCCTTAGGGCAGTTCTTC
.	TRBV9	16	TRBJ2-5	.	CASSVSGGLNQETQYF	TGTGCCAGCAGCGTATCCGGCGGACTAAACCAAGAGACCCAGTACTTC
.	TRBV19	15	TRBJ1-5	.	CASSNYGGRNQPQHF	TGTGCCAGTAGTAATTACGGCGGACGCAATCAGCCCCAGCATTTT
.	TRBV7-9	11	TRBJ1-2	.	CASSLVLGYTF	TGTGCCAGCAGCTTAGTACTGGGCTACACCTTC
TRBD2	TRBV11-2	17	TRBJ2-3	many	CASSLAGARTRPDTQYF	TGTGCCAGCAGCTTAGCCGGAGCCCGGACTAGGCCAGATACGCAGTATTTT
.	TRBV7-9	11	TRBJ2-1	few	CASSLGEVQFF	TGTGCCAGCAGCTTAGGGGAGGTGCAGTTCTTC
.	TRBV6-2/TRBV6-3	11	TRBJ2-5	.	CATVIGETQYF	TGTGCCACGGTAATTGGGGAGACCCAGTACTTC
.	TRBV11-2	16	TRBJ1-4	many	CASSSWTYRTNEKLFF	TGTGCCAGCAGCTCTTGGACCTACAGAACTAATGAAAAACTGTTTTTT
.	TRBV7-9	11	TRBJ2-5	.	CASSSGAGGYF	TGTGCCAGCAGCTCCGGTGCCGGCGGGTACTTC
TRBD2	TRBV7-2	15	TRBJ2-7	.	CASSNSGGFSYEQYF	TGTGCCAGCAGCAATAGCGGGGGGTTCTCCTACGAGCAGTACTTC
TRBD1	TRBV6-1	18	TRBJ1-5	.	CASILRDSSRYSNQPQHF	TGTGCCAGCATACTTCGGGACAGTAGTAGGTATAGCAATCAGCCCCAGCATTTT
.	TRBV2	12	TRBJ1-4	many	CASSIANEKLFF	TGTGCCAGCAGTATCGCAAATGAAAAACTGTTTTTT
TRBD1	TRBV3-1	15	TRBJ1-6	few	CANQRAGGRNSPLHF	TGTGCCAACCAACGCGCAGGGGGACGGAATTCACCCCTCCACTTT
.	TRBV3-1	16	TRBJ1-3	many	CASTSTGSGSGNTIYF	TGTGCCAGTACCAGCACCGGCAGTGGCTCTGGAAACACCATATATTTT
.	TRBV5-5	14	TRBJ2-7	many	CASSLGRGGYEQYF	TGTGCCAGCAGCTTAGGCAGGGGGGGCTACGAGCAGTACTTC
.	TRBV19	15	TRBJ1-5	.	CASRTSGRGNQPQHF	TGTGCCAGTAGGACCTCGGGTAGGGGCAATCAGCCCCAGCATTTT
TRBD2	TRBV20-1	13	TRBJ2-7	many	CSGVLAGGYEQYF	TGCAGTGGAGTTCTAGCGGGGGGCTACGAGCAGTACTTC